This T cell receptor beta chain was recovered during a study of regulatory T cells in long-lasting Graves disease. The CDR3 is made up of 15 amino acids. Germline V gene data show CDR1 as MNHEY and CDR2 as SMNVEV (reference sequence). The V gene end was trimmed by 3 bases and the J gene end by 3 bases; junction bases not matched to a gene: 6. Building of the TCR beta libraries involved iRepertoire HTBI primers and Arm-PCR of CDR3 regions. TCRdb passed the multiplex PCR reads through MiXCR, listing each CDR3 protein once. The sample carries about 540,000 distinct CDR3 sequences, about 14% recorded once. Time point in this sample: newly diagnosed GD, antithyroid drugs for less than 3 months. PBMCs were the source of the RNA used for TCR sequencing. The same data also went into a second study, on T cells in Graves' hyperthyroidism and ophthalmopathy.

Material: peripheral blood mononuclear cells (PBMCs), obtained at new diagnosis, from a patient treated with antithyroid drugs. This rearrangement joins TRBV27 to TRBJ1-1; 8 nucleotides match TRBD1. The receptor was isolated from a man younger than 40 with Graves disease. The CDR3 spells CASSLDRVGYTEAFF. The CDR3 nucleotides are TGTGCCAGCAGTTTGGACAGGGTAGGGTACACTGAAGCTTTCTTT.